The 11 T cell receptor beta chains presented below share a single source sample, sequenced in a study of blood T cell repertoires in COVID-19. The table came from immunoSEQ multiplex PCR; TCRdb's copy has only in-frame clones and leaves some out. The sample records some 230,000 clones, 65% to 90% being singletons. Sequenced: peripheral blood. Every receptor here comes from a woman in her forties or fifties with acute or convalescent COVID-19.

The CDR3 loop reads CASSQVSEAFF. The DNA for the CDR3 is TGTGCCAGCAGCCAAGTCTCTGAAGCTTTCTTT. This chain joins TRBV3-1 (or the pseudogene TRBV3-2) and TRBJ1-1; D unclear. Trimming cost V 1 base and J 6 bases, with 3 bases left between them. In germline, CDR1 is LGHDT, CDR2 YNNKEL (reference sequence). CDR3 length: 11 amino acids.

This chain connects TRBV20-1 to TRBJ1-1; TRBD1 is a possible D gene (6 bases). This CDR3 has 14 residues. Germline lookup yields CDR1 DFQATT and CDR2 SNEGSKA (reference sequence). Trimming cost V 3 bases and J 0 bases, with 11 bases left between them. DNA for the CDR3: TGCAGTGCTAGTCAGGGGCCTCTGAACACTGAAGCTTTCTTT. This codes for CSASQGPLNTEAFF.

J is TRBJ1-2 and V is TRBV6-6, with D maybe TRBD1 (6 bases). Germline CDR1 and CDR2: MNHNY and SVGAGI (reference sequence). The CDR3 has 14 residues. The germline V and J ends were trimmed by 9 bases and 2 bases, with 16 bases remaining between them. This CDR3 is CASGTGHLNYGYTF. Here the CDR3 DNA reads TGTGCCAGTGGAACGGGACACTTGAACTATGGCTACACCTTC.

The chain recombines TRBV6-4 with TRBJ2-5; no clear D gene. V shed 2 bases and J shed 4 bases, with 11 bases lying between them. In germline, CDR1 is MRHNA, CDR2 SNTAGT. The CDR3 runs 14 residues. The CDR3 loop is CASSDRIPRETQYF. CDR3 nucleotide sequence: TGTGCCAGCAGTGACCGTATTCCTAGAGAGACCCAGTACTTC.

J is TRBJ2-7 and V is TRBV18, with 9 bases matching TRBD1. This CDR3 comprises 15 residues. Trimming took 2 bases from V and 0 from J; bases not matched to a gene: 2. Germline lookup yields CDR1 KGHSH and CDR2 LQKENI. The CDR3 spells CASSPGTGNSYEQYF. For the CDR3, the DNA is TGTGCCAGCTCACCAGGGACAGGGAACTCCTACGAGCAGTACTTC. The variable domain in full, with the rest retrieved from reference TRBV18 and TRBJ2-7, is NAGVMQNPRHLVRRRGQEARLRCSPMKGHSHVYWYRQLPEEGLKFMVYLQKENIIDESGMPKERFSAEFPKEGPSILRIQQVVRGDSAAYFCASSPGTGNSYEQYFGPGTRLTVT.

This chain connects TRBV6-5 to TRBJ1-1; TRBD1 matches 9 bases. The V segment lost 3 bases and the J segment 1 base; nucleotides outside the gene matches: 6. This CDR3 contains 16 residues. In germline, CDR1 is MNHEY, CDR2 SVGAGI. The CDR3 loop reads CASSYWDRAQNTEAFF. Written as DNA, the CDR3 is TGTGCCAGCAGTTATTGGGACAGGGCACAGAACACTGAAGCTTTCTTT.

This chain joins TRBV3-1 (or the pseudogene TRBV3-2) and TRBJ2-5; D might be TRBD2 (5 bases). The V gene's germline CDR1 is LGHDT and CDR2 YNNKEL (reference sequence). V shed 5 bases and J shed 2 bases, with 12 bases lying between them. There are 14 residues in the CDR3. The CDR3 is CASSSGLTQETQYF. DNA of the CDR3: TGTGCCAGCAGCTCAGGACTGACTCAAGAGACCCAGTACTTC.

V usage is TRBV5-1 and J usage is TRBJ1-6; no reliable D call. Germline V lookup: CDR1 SGHRS, CDR2 YFSETQ. This CDR3 is built from 15 residues. The germline V and J ends were trimmed by 3 bases and 2 bases, with 9 bases remaining between them. The CDR3 region has the DNA TGCGCCAGCAGCTCGGAGGGCCCCTATAATTCACCCCTCCACTTT. Translating it yields CASSSEGPYNSPLHF. The full variable domain, in which reference TRBV5-1 and TRBJ1-6 provide the parts outside the CDR3, is KAGVTQTPRYLIKTRGQQVTLSCSPISGHRSVSWYQQTPGQGLQFLFEYFSETQRNKGNFPGRFSGRQFSNSRSEMNVSTLELGDSALYLCASSSEGPYNSPLHFGNGTRLTVT.

The chain couples TRBV15 to TRBJ2-2; D gene unclear. Per germline, CDR1 LNHNV and CDR2 YYDKDF (reference sequence). Deletions cut 0 bases from V and 7 bases from J, with 6 bases between. The CDR3 extends over 13 amino acids. This CDR3 reads CATSRDIVGELFF. The CDR3 DNA reads as TGTGCCACCAGCAGAGATATAGTCGGGGAGCTGTTTTTT.

J is TRBJ2-1 and V is TRBV2; no clear D gene. The CDR3 loop spans 17 amino acids. The V end lost 2 bases, the J end lost 0 bases, and 14 bases lay between the germline ends. CDR1 and CDR2 from the germline V gene are SNHLY and FYNNEI. The CDR3 sequence: CASSERRLLSSYNEQFF. The DNA for the CDR3 is TGTGCCAGCAGTGAAAGGCGGCTCCTGAGCTCCTACAATGAGCAGTTCTTC.

The rearrangement links TRBV19 to TRBJ1-1; D is ambiguous. V dropped 7 bases and J dropped 5 bases, with 17 bases sitting between them. CDR1 and CDR2 (germline): LNHDA, SQIVND (reference sequence). The CDR3 extends over 14 amino acids. CDR3 DNA: TGTGCCAGTACCGATCGTGGTGAGGGAACTGAAGCTTTCTTT. This codes for CASTDRGEGTEAFF. The full variable domain, in which reference TRBV19 and TRBJ1-1 provide the parts outside the CDR3, is DGGITQSPKYLFRKEGQNVTLSCEQNLNHDAMYWYRQDPGQGLRLIYYSQIVNDFQKGDIAEGYSVSREKKESFPLTVTSAQKNPTAFYLCASTDRGEGTEAFFGQGTRLTVV.